The rows below give T cell receptor beta chains drawn from one sample of a study of cytomegalovirus exposure and HLA in healthy donors. Sequencing was performed with immunoSEQ multiplex PCR; in TCRdb, only in-frame clones are kept and a portion is missing. The sample has 150,000 to 200,000 clones, 65% to 85% seen once; the top ten hold 2.5% to 3%. Sequencing was done on a sample of PBMCs. The origin of the receptors is a woman in her forties or fifties in good health and CMV-seropositive. CDR3s include the opening cysteine and the closing phenylalanine or tryptophan. The D gene is left open where the match is weak. Clone size is given for some rows only: seen once, a few or many times, or a class if the clone is expanded.

len	j_gene	d_gene	v_gene	abundance	CDR3aa	CDR3nt
12	TRBJ1-6	TRBD1	TRBV7-9	-	CASGTGASPLHF	TGTGCCTCCGGGACAGGGGCTTCACCCCTCCACTTT
19	TRBJ1-1	-	TRBV19	-	CASSRKTRQPSPRNTEAFF	TGTGCCAGTAGTAGAAAAACCAGACAGCCGTCTCCCCGTAACACTGAAGCTTTCTTT
14	TRBJ2-7	-	TRBV5-4	-	CASTFGASAYGQYF	TGTGCCAGCACCTTCGGAGCTTCAGCCTACGGGCAGTACTTC
14	TRBJ1-4	-	TRBV25-1	few	CASSVAGDVEKLFF	TGTGCCAGCAGTGTGGCGGGGGATGTTGAAAAACTGTTTTTT
17	TRBJ2-5	TRBD2	TRBV7-9	-	CASSLGALAGVQETQYF	TGTGCCAGCAGCTTAGGCGCCCTAGCGGGCGTCCAAGAGACCCAGTACTTC
14	TRBJ1-2	TRBD1	TRBV2	-	CASRSGTGAHGYTF	TGTGCCAGCAGGTCCGGGACAGGGGCCCATGGCTACACCTTC
12	TRBJ2-3	-	TRBV7-6	-	CASSTTEDTQYF	TGTGCCAGCAGCACGACAGAAGATACGCAGTATTTT
23	TRBJ2-7	-	TRBV12-5	-	CASGLARFSLRRVEYRMKYEQYF	TGTGCTAGTGGTTTGGCACGCTTTAGTTTGCGCAGGGTGGAATATAGAATGAAATACGAGCAGTACTTC
15	TRBJ1-4	-	TRBV18	-	CASSSGRVINEKLFF	TGTGCCAGCTCATCCGGCAGGGTCATTAATGAAAAACTGTTTTTT
14	TRBJ1-1	TRBD1	TRBV6-5	-	CASSYTPGQPAEYF	TGTGCCAGCAGTTACACTCCGGGACAGCCAGCGGAATACTTT
14	TRBJ1-5	-	TRBV6-5	-	CASSLKGGNQPQHF	TGTGCCAGCAGTTTAAAGGGGGGGAATCAGCCCCAGCATTTT
15	TRBJ2-1	TRBD2	TRBV29-1	-	CSVEGGLAGYNEQFF	TGCAGCGTTGAGGGGGGACTAGCGGGGTACAATGAGCAGTTCTTC
19	TRBJ1-4	-	TRBV2	-	CASSHQISDSRRSDEKLFF	TGTGCCAGCAGTCATCAAATTTCGGACAGTAGACGTTCTGATGAAAAACTGTTTTTT
11	TRBJ1-1	-	TRBV9	-	CASGVNTEAFF	TGTGCCAGCGGAGTGAACACTGAAGCTTTCTTT
16	TRBJ2-3	TRBD2	TRBV7-3	once	CASSLRAGGRTDTQYF	TGTGCCAGCAGCTTAAGAGCGGGGGGGCGGACAGATACGCAGTATTTT
14	TRBJ1-2	-	TRBV6-1	once	CASSEGNSVYGYTF	TGTGCCAGCAGTGAAGGTAACAGTGTTTATGGCTACACCTTC
12	TRBJ1-5	-	TRBV28	-	CASSLPDQPQHF	TGTGCCAGCAGTTTACCGGATCAGCCCCAGCATTTT
13	TRBJ2-1	-	TRBV29-1	-	CSVVLVPYNEQFF	TGCAGCGTTGTACTAGTCCCCTACAATGAGCAGTTCTTC
12	TRBJ1-1	-	TRBV7-9	-	CSSSIERTEAFF	TGTTCCAGCAGCATAGAGAGGACTGAAGCTTTCTTT
14	TRBJ2-7	TRBD1	TRBV30	-	CAWSPTGTAYEQYF	TGTGCCTGGAGTCCCACCGGGACAGCCTACGAGCAGTACTTC
13	TRBJ1-1	-	TRBV5-4	once	CASSLGGGAEAFF	TGTGCCAGCAGCTTGGGGGGCGGGGCTGAAGCTTTCTTT
16	TRBJ2-7	TRBD1	TRBV6-1	-	CASSEIWTGASYEQYF	TGTGCCAGCAGTGAAATTTGGACAGGAGCTTCCTACGAGCAGTACTTC
14	TRBJ1-2	TRBD1	TRBV19	-	CASSIDRGKAGYTF	TGTGCCAGTAGTATCGACAGGGGTAAGGCTGGCTACACCTTC
13	TRBJ2-7	-	TRBV30	-	CAWSVRRDYEQYF	TGTGCCTGGAGTGTCCGGAGGGACTACGAGCAGTACTTC
14	TRBJ1-3	TRBD1	TRBV5-4	once	CASSLDRAGNTIYF	TGTGCCAGCAGCCTCGACAGGGCTGGAAACACCATATATTTT
16	TRBJ2-7	TRBD1	TRBV5-8	-	CASRSGTAKGHYEQYF	TGTGCCAGCAGATCCGGGACAGCCAAGGGACACTACGAGCAGTACTTC
13	TRBJ1-1	-	TRBV7-3	-	CASSSKRGTEAFF	TGTGCCAGCAGCTCAAAACGGGGAACTGAAGCTTTCTTT
15	TRBJ1-1	TRBD1	TRBV6-5	-	CASSYSFTGGGEAFF	TGTGCCAGCAGTTACTCGTTTACAGGGGGCGGTGAAGCTTTCTTT
17	TRBJ1-5	-	TRBV7-9	-	CASSRADRGGLNQPQHF	TGTGCCAGCAGCCGGGCTGACCGCGGGGGATTGAATCAGCCCCAGCATTTT
15	TRBJ2-5	TRBD2	TRBV29-1	few	CSVFEGTRTQETQYF	TGCAGCGTTTTCGAAGGGACTAGAACGCAAGAGACCCAGTACTTC
14	TRBJ2-5	-	TRBV5-1	-	CASSLGQGQETQYF	TGCGCCAGCAGCTTGGGGCAGGGTCAGGAGACCCAGTACTTC
17	TRBJ2-2	-	TRBV4-2	-	CASSQDTSRLNTGELFF	TGTGCCAGCAGCCAAGATACTAGCAGACTTAACACCGGGGAGCTGTTTTTT
12	TRBJ2-1	-	TRBV29-1	once	CSVYRGGDEQFF	TGCAGCGTTTACAGGGGAGGAGATGAGCAGTTCTTC